This T cell receptor beta chain originates from a study of early T cells in non-severe SARS-CoV-2 infection. The protocol attached unique molecular identifiers to individual cDNA molecules. TCRdb ran MiXCR on the 5' RACE reads and lists one entry per CDR3 protein. This sample carries around 82,000 distinct CDR3 sequences, roughly 15% of them seen once, and the ten largest clones take 0.5% to 0.75%. The germline gives CDR1 SGHRS, CDR2 YFSETQ. V lost 4 bases and J lost 4; bases outside the gene matches: 5. The length of the CDR3 is 15 residues. The source of this sequence is an adult who was a healthcare worker with PCR-confirmed SARS-CoV-2 infection or an uninfected control (not recorded which). The sequenced material came from whole blood. The rearrangement links TRBV5-1 to TRBJ2-2; the match to TRBD1 covers 9 bases. The CDR3 coding sequence is TGCGCCAGCAGCCCCAGACAGGGGGGCACCGGGGAGCTGTTTTTT. The encoded protein is CASSPRQGGTGELFF.